The 5 T cell receptor beta chains reported below all come from one sample, sequenced in a study of response to subunit inactivated influenza vaccine. MiXCR, run by TCRdb on the RT-PCR reads, gives a single entry per CDR3 protein. This table has about 620,000 distinct CDR3 sequences, 10% to 15% appearing once. Specimen: PBMCs from blood, collected on the day of vaccination. The receptors originated from a man aged 50 to 59 who received an inactivated influenza vaccine.

This clonotype came up many times. V and J are TRBV20-1 and TRBJ1-1, with D tentatively TRBD1 (6 bases). V lost 5 bases and J lost 8, with 12 bases in between. The germline V gene has CDR1 DFQATT and CDR2 SNEGSKA (reference sequence). The CDR3 is 11 residues long. CDR3 loop: CSALDRREAFF. CDR3 nucleotide sequence: TGCAGTGCTCTCGACAGGAGGGAAGCTTTCTTT.

This clonotype was detected only a few times. The chain links TRBV4-2 to TRBJ2-6; unclear D gene. The V gene lost 0 bases and the J gene lost 0 bases, with 6 bases spanning the gap. The germline CDR1 and CDR2 sequences are LGHNA and YNFKEQ. The CDR3 consists of 16 residues. This CDR3 reads CASSQEILSGANVLTF. CDR3 coding DNA: TGTGCCAGCAGCCAAGAAATACTCTCTGGGGCCAACGTCCTGACTTTC.

This clonotype has more than one count but fewer than ten. The rearrangement links TRBV7-2 to TRBJ2-2; D gene uncertain. The CDR3 totals 16 residues. CDR1 SGHTA and CDR2 FQGNSA come from the germline V gene. V shed 2 bases and J shed 1 base, with 11 bases lying between them. The CDR3 loop is CASSLFHRQNTGELFF. CDR3 nucleotides: TGTGCCAGCAGCTTATTCCACAGACAGAACACCGGGGAGCTGTTTTTT.

This clonotype was counted at least ten times. The rearrangement joins TRBV12-3 or TRBV12-4 to TRBJ1-3, with D maybe TRBD1 (6 bases). The CDR3 is made up of 15 amino acids. V was pared by 6 bases and J by 3 bases, with 15 bases between. Here the CDR3 reads CASSPQTGDGNTIYF. The CDR3, as DNA: TGTGCCAGCAGCCCTCAGACAGGAGATGGAAACACCATATATTTT.

This clonotype was observed a few times. This chain links TRBV24-1 with TRBJ2-3, with 9 positions matching TRBD1. Germline V gene lookup returns CDR1 KGHDR and CDR2 SFDVKD. CDR3 size: 17 residues. Trimming at V came to 0 bases and at J to 4 bases, leaving 7 bases not matched to a gene. CDR3: CATSDLFSTGGPDTQYF. The CDR3 DNA sequence: TGTGCCACCAGTGATTTGTTTTCGACAGGGGGTCCAGATACGCAGTATTTT.